Reported below is one TCR beta chain. Its antigen is as yet unknown. This CDR3 spans 15 amino acids. Trimming removed 1 base at V and 7 bases at J, with 16 bases between. The V gene's germline CDR1 is SEHNR and CDR2 FQNEAQ (reference sequence). This sample is drawn from a study of cytomegalovirus exposure and HLA in healthy donors. Sequencing was performed with immunoSEQ multiplex PCR; in TCRdb, only in-frame clones are kept and a portion is missing. The table shows about 140,000 clones, with 70% to 85% occurring only once. Overall study results and limits: A list of 150 to 200 TCR beta chains associated with cytomegalovirus was given.

The donors were part of the validation cohort of 120 subjects. That cohort was separate from the first cohort, which comprised some 670 subjects. The chain has TRBV7-9 and TRBJ1-2, with TRBD1 as a possible D gene (5 bases). The receptor was isolated from a man younger than 40 in good health and CMV-seropositive. What was sequenced was PBMCs. As DNA, the CDR3 is TGTGCCAGCAGCTTAGTTGGGGGGGTTGATGTTGGCTACACCTTC. Translated, it gives CASSLVGGVDVGYTF.